These 10 T cell receptor beta chains originate from one sample sequenced in a study of shared clonotypes between healthy human individuals. Method: immunoSEQ multiplex PCR; TCRdb's copy keeps in-frame clones and lacks some. The sample includes around 1,900,000 clones, roughly 95% of them seen just once. CD45RO-negative CD8 cells positively selected for CCR7 made up the naive population, which excluded terminally differentiated effector memory CD45RA+ cells. Sequencing input: naive CD8+ T cells from PBMCs. The receptors here all came from a young man in good health. Some clones in this sample may be carry-over from other donors' samples.

This clone appeared once. The chain joins TRBV29-1 to TRBJ2-1; 13 bases map to TRBD2. The CDR3 covers 15 residues. Germline V gene data show CDR1 as SQVTM and CDR2 as ANQGSEA. V lost 2 bases, J lost 8 bases, and 6 bases stayed unmatched. CDR3 coding DNA: TGCAGCGTTGAACCACTAGCGGGAGGGCTGGATGAGCAGTTCTTC. This sequence encodes CSVEPLAGGLDEQFF.

The chain carries TRBV7-9 and TRBJ1-1; unclear D gene. Trimming left V 5 bases short and J 0 bases short, with 16 bases between. CDR3 length equals 16 residues. Germline V gives CDR1 SEHNR, CDR2 FQNEAQ (reference sequence). The CDR3 loop is CASSPGPNRMNTEAFF. CDR3 sequence (DNA): TGTGCCAGCAGCCCAGGACCCAACCGGATGAACACTGAAGCTTTCTTT.

The V call is TRBV9, the J call TRBJ1-3; D is unresolved. The CDR3 runs 13 residues. The germline V and J ends were trimmed by 4 bases and 4 bases, with 9 bases remaining between them. From germline, CDR1 is SGDLS and CDR2 YYNGEE. The CDR3 DNA sequence: TGTGCCAGCAGCCCCCCCGGGGGAAACACCATATATTTT. Protein: CASSPPGGNTIYF.

The genes are TRBV6-1 and TRBJ2-7; D remains unclear. This CDR3 comprises 14 residues. The V gene's germline CDR1 is MNHNS and CDR2 SASEGT. V was trimmed by 4 bases and J by 4 bases, leaving 14 bases between them. This CDR3 reads CASSGWQNAYEQYF. The CDR3 bases are TGTGCCAGCAGTGGTTGGCAGAACGCTTACGAGCAGTACTTC.

This chain connects TRBV6-1 to TRBJ2-7; 7 bases map to TRBD1. V shed 8 bases, J shed 2 bases, and the junction held 6 bases outside the gene matches. The germline gives CDR1 MNHNS, CDR2 SASEGT. The CDR3 is 13 amino acids. CDR3 sequence (DNA): TGTGCCAGCGAGTACGGGACAGCCTACGAGCAGTACTTC. Translation gives CASEYGTAYEQYF.

As for this clone: This sample includes further DNA sequences coding for the same CDR3. The chain joins TRBV5-1 to TRBJ2-5; D might be TRBD1 (6 bases). Germline lookup yields CDR1 SGHRS and CDR2 YFSETQ. The CDR3 covers 14 residues. Trimming took off 4 bases at V and 1 base at J, with 11 bases between the two ends. The chain's CDR3 is CASSPWTVQETQYF. CDR3 coding DNA: TGCGCCAGCAGCCCCTGGACAGTCCAAGAGACCCAGTACTTC.

CDR3 coding DNA: TGTGCCAGCAGAGCCGGGACAGGCTTAGAAAACACCATATATTTT. This gives the protein CASRAGTGLENTIYF. The genes are TRBV2 and TRBJ1-3; 8 bases align to TRBD1. Germline lookup yields CDR1 SNHLY and CDR2 FYNNEI. CDR3 length: 15 residues. J gave up 6 bases and V 6 bases, and 10 bases lay outside the gene matches.

This clone appeared a single time. The chain is built from TRBV29-1 and TRBJ2-7; TRBD1 or TRBD2 may be the D gene (5 bases each). CDR3 length: 12 residues. Germline V lookup: CDR1 SQVTM, CDR2 ANQGSEA. The CDR3 sequence: CSVRDGSYEQYF. DNA for the CDR3: TGCAGTGTCCGGGACGGGTCCTACGAGCAGTACTTC.

The chain combines TRBV19 with TRBJ2-2; D tentatively fits TRBD1 or TRBD2 (7 bases each). CDR3 size: 12 residues. The V and J ends lost 11 bases and 6 bases respectively, with 13 bases between them. The germline CDR1 and CDR2 sequences are LNHDA and SQIVND (reference sequence). CDR3 loop: CAGSGGAGELFF. In DNA, the CDR3 is TGTGCCGGGTCAGGGGGGGCCGGGGAGCTGTTTTTT.

The chain joins TRBV27 to TRBJ2-1, with unresolved D. Trimming took 2 bases from V and 3 from J, leaving 8 bases between them. The CDR3 spans 14 residues. CDR1 and CDR2 from the germline V gene are MNHEY and SMNVEV (reference sequence). CDR3 sequence: CASSLIRSYNEQFF. CDR3 sequence (DNA): TGTGCCAGCAGTTTAATTAGGAGCTACAATGAGCAGTTCTTC.